Here is one T cell receptor (beta chain) with its context. What it recognizes is unknown. This entry belongs to a study of T cells in localized non-small cell lung cancer. General study results and limits: It was uninvolved adjacent lung that showed the highest T cell clonality, exceeding tumor. In adjacent lung appeared a median around 54 of the top 100 tumor clones. There was an association of higher blood T cell density with longer overall survival.

Profiling relied on immunoSEQ multiplex PCR, and the TCRdb table lists in-frame clones only, not all of them. Of tens of thousands of clones in the sample, around 87% were seen once. The length of the CDR3 is 13 residues. Trimming removed 0 bases at V and 2 bases at J, with 4 bases between. Germline loops: CDR1 SEHNR, CDR2 FQNEAQ (reference sequence). The starting material was PBMCs, obtained before any cancer treatment. The J gene is TRBJ2-5, the V gene TRBV7-9; the D is unclear. The sequence was collected from a man aged 40 to 70 with stage II lung adenocarcinoma. CDR3 DNA sequence: TGTGCCAGCAGCTTAGCGGCTCAAGAGACCCAGTACTTC. Amino acids: CASSLAAQETQYF.